These 10 T cell receptor beta chains were sequenced from one sample in a study of molecular identifiers for immune sequencing clone quantification. TCRdb ran MiXCR on the PCR reads and lists one entry per CDR3 protein. The profile shows just under 650,000 distinct CDR3 sequences, 15% to 20% of them singletons. Material for sequencing was naive CD8+ T cells from blood, with Jurkat cell RNA spiked in. Subset defined: FACS-sorted CD8+CD4-CCR7+CD45RA+ naive T cells. These receptors were collected from a human donor in good health. Some libraries in this study had Jurkat cell RNA spiked in.

Many counts were recorded for this clonotype. This chain connects TRBV2 to TRBJ2-7, with unresolved D. Germline V gene data show CDR1 as SNHLY and CDR2 as FYNNEI. V gave up 4 bases and J gave up 3 bases, with 10 bases separating them. The CDR3 has 13 residues. This CDR3 reads CASSVVQHYEQYF. As DNA, the CDR3 is TGTGCCAGCAGTGTCGTACAGCACTACGAGCAGTACTTC. Filled out from reference TRBV2 and TRBJ2-7, the complete variable domain reads EPEVTQTPSHQVTQMGQEVILRCVPISNHLYFYWYRQILGQKVEFLVSFYNNEISEKSEIFDDQFSVERPDGSNFTLKIRSTKLEDSAMYFCASSVVQHYEQYFGPGTRLTVT.

J is TRBJ2-4 and V is TRBV15, with D perhaps matching TRBD2 (6 bases). The V and J ends lost 0 bases and 0 bases respectively, with 9 bases between them. The CDR3 contains 16 residues. CDR1 LNHNV and CDR2 YYDKDF come from the germline V gene (reference sequence). The CDR3 loop reads CATSRDARGAKNIQYF. CDR3 bases: TGTGCCACCAGCAGAGACGCGCGGGGAGCCAAAAACATTCAGTACTTC. The full variable domain, with the rest looked up from reference TRBV15 and TRBJ2-4, is DAMVIQNPRYQVTQFGKPVTLSCSQTLNHNVMYWYQQKSSQAPKLLFHYYDKDFNNEADTPDNFQSRRPNTSFCFLDIRSPGLGDTAMYLCATSRDARGAKNIQYFGAGTRLSVL.

About this clonotype: Possible read error: a much larger clone is one base away. The rearrangement links TRBV5-1 to TRBJ1-4; D is perhaps TRBD1 (6 bases). The CDR3 runs 14 residues. Germline assignment: CDR1 SGHRS and CDR2 YFSETQ. The CDR3 reads CASSLTGSHENLFF. CDR3 nucleotides: TGCGCCAGCAGCTTGACAGGGTCCCATGAAAACCTGTTTTTT.

This clonotype was counted a single time. A much larger clone sits a single nucleotide away, making a read error possible. No conserved phenylalanine or tryptophan is present at the end of the CDR3, so a read error is the likely explanation. The chain links TRBV12-3 or TRBV12-4 to TRBJ2-3; 13 nucleotides align to TRBD2. The CDR3 spans 15 residues. With V trimmed by 5 bases and J by 6 bases, 5 bases remained unmatched. CDR3 sequence reads: CASSQGTSGEDTQYL. The DNA for the CDR3 is TGTGCCAGCAGTCAGGGGACTAGCGGGGAGGATACGCAGTATTTA.

This clonotype appeared many times. J is TRBJ2-7 and V is TRBV5-6, with 14 bases aligning to TRBD2. Looked up from germline, CDR1 is SGHDT and CDR2 is YYEEEE. V lost 4 bases, J lost 3 bases, and 6 bases stayed unmatched. The CDR3 consists of 16 residues. The CDR3 coding sequence is TGTGCCAGCAGCAGACCCGGGACTAGCGGGGGCTACGAGCAGTACTTC. Its translation is CASSRPGTSGGYEQYF.

Ten or more counts support this clonotype. The rearrangement uses TRBV7-9 and TRBJ2-1; D perhaps matches TRBD1 (5 bases). In germline, CDR1 is SEHNR, CDR2 FQNEAQ (reference sequence). This CDR3 contains 14 residues. V lost 7 bases to trimming and J lost 0 bases, with 10 bases between them. The CDR3 DNA is TGTGCCAGCAATGGGGCTAGCTCCTACAATGAGCAGTTCTTC. The encoded protein is CASNGASSYNEQFF.

This clonotype was counted at least ten times. CDR3 protein: CASSLAEKRGGREQYF. The CDR3 DNA reads TGTGCCAGCAGCTTAGCGGAAAAGCGGGGGGGCCGCGAGCAGTACTTC. The chain has TRBV7-9 and TRBJ2-7, with 10 bases fitting TRBD2. J was trimmed by 6 bases and V by 0 bases; bases with no gene match: 8. The V gene's germline CDR1 is SEHNR and CDR2 FQNEAQ (reference sequence). CDR3 size: 16 residues.

This clonotype was detected many times. The chain recombines TRBV5-1 with TRBJ2-1, with D uncertain. The V end lost 0 bases, the J end lost 5 bases, and 6 bases lay between the germline ends. Germline loops: CDR1 SGHRS, CDR2 YFSETQ. The CDR3 is 13 residues long. The CDR3 DNA is TGCGCCAGCAGCTTGGAGACCGACAATGAGCAGTTCTTC. Protein: CASSLETDNEQFF.

A word on this clonotype: A much larger clone sits a single nucleotide away, making a read error possible. The chain combines TRBV7-8 with TRBJ2-7, with TRBD2 matching over 7 bases. The germline V gene has CDR1 SGHVS and CDR2 FQNEAQ. The CDR3 sequence is 13 residues long. V lost 3 bases and J lost 5; bases outside the gene matches: 4. As DNA, the CDR3 is TGTGCCAGCAGCTTGGGGGGGATCGACGAGCAGTACTTC. Protein: CASSLGGIDEQYF.

As concerns this clonotype: This may be a read error: a much more frequent sequence differs by one nucleotide. V usage is TRBV20-1 and J usage is TRBJ2-7, with a weak D call TRBD2 (6 bases). This CDR3 contains 16 residues. V lost 0 bases, J lost 2 bases, and 17 bases lay in between. Germline V gene sequence: CDR1 DFQATT, CDR2 SNEGSKA (reference sequence). The CDR3 loop is CSARDRRAGLAYEQYF. The CDR3 coding sequence is TGCAGTGCTAGAGATAGGAGGGCAGGGCTTGCCTACGAGCAGTACTTC.